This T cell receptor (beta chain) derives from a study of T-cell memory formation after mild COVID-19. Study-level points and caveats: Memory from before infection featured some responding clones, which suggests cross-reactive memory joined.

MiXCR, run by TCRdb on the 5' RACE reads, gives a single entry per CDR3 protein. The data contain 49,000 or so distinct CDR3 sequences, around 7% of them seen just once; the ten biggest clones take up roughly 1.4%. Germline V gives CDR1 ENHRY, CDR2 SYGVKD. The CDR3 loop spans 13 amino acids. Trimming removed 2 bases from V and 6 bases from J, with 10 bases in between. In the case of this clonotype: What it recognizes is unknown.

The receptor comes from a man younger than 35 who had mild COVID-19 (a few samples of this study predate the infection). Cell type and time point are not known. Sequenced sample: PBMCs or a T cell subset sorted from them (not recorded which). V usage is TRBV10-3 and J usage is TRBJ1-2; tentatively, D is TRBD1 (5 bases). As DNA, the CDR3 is TGTGCCATCAGTGAGGCCGGGGGGGATGGCTACACCTTC. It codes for CAISEAGGDGYTF.